These T cell receptor beta chains were read from a single sample in a study of blood T cell repertoires in COVID-19. The table came from immunoSEQ multiplex PCR; TCRdb's copy has only in-frame clones and leaves some out. The data show roughly 80,000 clones, almost 85% seen once. Sample: peripheral blood. The origin of the receptors is a human donor in a cohort sampled during active COVID-19. CDR3s include the opening cysteine and the closing phenylalanine or tryptophan. D genes are given only for firm matches. The listing skips clone size in some rows; elsewhere it reads once, few, many or a size class.

DNA: TGCGCCAGCAGTCCGTTCCTTCAGGCTACCAATCAGCCCCAGCATTTT
CDR3: CASSPFLQATNQPQHF
D: .
V: TRBV4-1
J: TRBJ1-5
size: .

DNA: TGCGCCAGCAGCTCGGCCGCGGGAGGGCGGGGCTACTATGGCTACACCTTC
CDR3: CASSSAAGGRGYYGYTF
D: .
V: TRBV5-1
J: TRBJ1-2
size: .

DNA: TGCAGCGTTGAAGCAGGGAACATCCTGGGAAACACCATATATTTT
CDR3: CSVEAGNILGNTIYF
D: .
V: TRBV29-1
J: TRBJ1-3
size: .

DNA: TGTGCCACCAGCAAGGACAGTTCCGAGCAGTACTTC
CDR3: CATSKDSSEQYF
D: .
V: TRBV24-1
J: TRBJ2-7
size: few

DNA: TGTGCCATCAGTGCCACTCTAGCGGGGGGCACAGATACGCAGTATTTT
CDR3: CAISATLAGGTDTQYF
D: TRBD2
V: TRBV10-3
J: TRBJ2-3
size: few

DNA: TGTGCCAGCAGTTTTAGGACAGGGCGTACCGGGGAGCTGTTTTTT
CDR3: CASSFRTGRTGELFF
D: TRBD1
V: TRBV27
J: TRBJ2-2
size: .

DNA: TGTGCCAGCAGTGAATATGGGACAGGGAATCAGCCCCAGCATTTT
CDR3: CASSEYGTGNQPQHF
D: TRBD1
V: TRBV25-1
J: TRBJ1-5
size: .

DNA: TGTGCCAGCAGTCGGGACAGGGGAGGCAATCAGCCCCAGCATTTT
CDR3: CASSRDRGGNQPQHF
D: TRBD1
V: TRBV6-6
J: TRBJ1-5
size: .

DNA: TGTGCCAGCAGTTACCAACAGGGATCAAACTATGGCTACACCTTC
CDR3: CASSYQQGSNYGYTF
D: .
V: TRBV6-5
J: TRBJ1-2
size: .

DNA: TGTGCCAGCAGCCCCGCTCTGGGCGGGGGACCTCAAGAGACCCAGTACTTC
CDR3: CASSPALGGGPQETQYF
D: TRBD2
V: TRBV3-1/TRBV3-2
J: TRBJ2-5
size: .

DNA: TGTGCCAGCGAGCTACCTCCGACCTACGAGCAGTACTTC
CDR3: CASELPPTYEQYF
D: .
V: TRBV7-2
J: TRBJ2-7
size: .

DNA: TGTGCCACCCGAGACAGGTCGGATGAAAAACTGTTTTTT
CDR3: CATRDRSDEKLFF
D: .
V: TRBV10-3
J: TRBJ1-4
size: .

DNA: TGTGCCAGCAGCGTAGAAAGGGTGGGGGGGACCCAGTACTTC
CDR3: CASSVERVGGTQYF
D: .
V: TRBV9
J: TRBJ2-5
size: .

DNA: TGTGCCAGCAGCTTAGGGGGGCGGGAGACCCAGTACTTC
CDR3: CASSLGGRETQYF
D: .
V: TRBV7-8
J: TRBJ2-5
size: .

DNA: TGCGCCAGCAGCCCAACCGGGACGGGGGATACAGCTTTCTTT
CDR3: CASSPTGTGDTAFF
D: .
V: TRBV5-1
J: TRBJ1-1
size: .

DNA: TGTGCCAGCAGAGGCAGGGGGTCGTGGACCGGGGAGCTGTTTTTT
CDR3: CASRGRGSWTGELFF
D: TRBD1
V: TRBV6-5
J: TRBJ2-2
size: .

DNA: TGTGCCAGCAGTCCGAACGGTTATCAGCCCCAGCATTTT
CDR3: CASSPNGYQPQHF
D: .
V: TRBV12-3/TRBV12-4
J: TRBJ1-5
size: .